Listed below are T cell receptor beta chains from one sample, sequenced in a study of OX40 agonist ivuxolimab in advanced cancers. The protocol was immunoSEQ multiplex PCR, while the TCRdb copy is restricted to in-frame clones and leaves out a portion. The sample yields 100,000 or so clones, approximately 94% seen once. Sequenced material: CD4+ or CD8+ T cells sorted from blood, taken in a trial of the OX40 agonist ivuxolimab. The origin of the receptors is an adult with an advanced solid tumor such as melanoma, head and neck, liver or kidney cancer. The CDR3 runs from the conserved cysteine through the conserved F or W. D genes are given only for firm matches. Expanded clones are given a class, and other clones once, few, many or no size at all.

V: TRBV6-6
D: .
length: 13
size: .
J: TRBJ1-2
CDR3: CASSPRQDGGYTF
DNA: TGTGCCAGCAGTCCCCGACAGGACGGGGGCTACACCTTC

V: TRBV28
D: .
length: 11
size: .
J: TRBJ1-1
CDR3: CASTVYRTAFF
DNA: TGTGCCAGCACCGTTTACAGGACGGCTTTCTTT

V: TRBV27
D: TRBD1
length: 16
size: once
J: TRBJ2-2
CDR3: CASSLRTGAGTGELFF
DNA: TGTGCCAGCAGTTTACGGACAGGGGCGGGCACCGGGGAGCTGTTTTTT

V: TRBV6-5
D: TRBD1
length: 15
size: .
J: TRBJ1-1
CDR3: CASSRQGVGYTEAFF
DNA: TGTGCCAGCAGTAGACAGGGTGTTGGGTACACTGAAGCTTTCTTT

V: TRBV9
D: .
length: 15
size: .
J: TRBJ1-2
CDR3: CASSVDPFSGYGYTF
DNA: TGTGCCAGCAGCGTAGACCCGTTTTCCGGCTATGGCTACACCTTC

V: TRBV16
D: .
length: 16
size: .
J: TRBJ2-2
CDR3: CASSQSNRGYTGELFF
DNA: TGTGCCAGCAGCCAATCGAATAGGGGGTACACCGGGGAGCTGTTTTTT

V: TRBV2
D: .
length: 13
size: .
J: TRBJ1-3
CDR3: CASIRTSGNTIYF
DNA: TGTGCCAGCATCAGGACCTCTGGAAACACCATATATTTT

V: TRBV5-1
D: TRBD1
length: 16
size: .
J: TRBJ1-1
CDR3: CASSSRQGGANTEAFF
DNA: TGCGCCAGCAGCTCCAGACAGGGTGGGGCGAACACTGAAGCTTTCTTT

V: TRBV18
D: TRBD2
length: 16
size: .
J: TRBJ2-3
CDR3: CASSPSSGVSTDTQYF
DNA: TGTGCCAGCTCACCCTCTAGCGGGGTGAGCACAGATACGCAGTATTTT

V: TRBV5-1
D: TRBD1
length: 15
size: .
J: TRBJ1-1
CDR3: CASSSTGTANTEAFF
DNA: TGCGCCAGCAGCTCGACCGGGACAGCGAACACTGAAGCTTTCTTT

V: TRBV13
D: TRBD1
length: 15
size: once
J: TRBJ2-7
CDR3: CASSRGTGGSYEQYF
DNA: TGTGCCAGCAGCCGAGGGACAGGGGGCTCCTACGAGCAGTACTTC

V: TRBV6-1
D: TRBD1
length: 16
size: .
J: TRBJ1-1
CDR3: CASSAMDRVAPGEAFF
DNA: TGTGCCAGCAGTGCCATGGACAGGGTGGCTCCTGGTGAAGCTTTCTTT

V: TRBV7-2
D: .
length: 12
size: once
J: TRBJ1-2
CDR3: CASSLDRGGYTF
DNA: TGTGCCAGCAGCTTAGATAGGGGTGGCTACACCTTC

V: TRBV19
D: .
length: 17
size: few
J: TRBJ1-1
CDR3: CASSTDPGRSVNTEAFF
DNA: TGTGCCAGTAGTACGGACCCAGGGCGGTCGGTGAACACTGAAGCTTTCTTT

V: TRBV10-2
D: TRBD1
length: 15
size: .
J: TRBJ2-5
CDR3: CASSEWTGAQETQYF
DNA: TGCGCCAGCAGTGAGTGGACAGGGGCCCAAGAGACCCAGTACTTC